This passage covers 18 T cell receptor beta chains from one sample sequenced in a study of T-cell memory formation after mild COVID-19. A single record per CDR3 protein comes from TCRdb applying MiXCR to the 5' RACE reads. The sample has about 390,000 distinct CDR3 sequences, approximately 15% seen once. Sequenced sample: PBMCs or a T cell subset sorted from them (not recorded which). These receptors originate from a man aged 18 to 29 who had mild COVID-19 (a few samples of this study predate the infection). Cell type and time point are not known.

This clonotype was detected a few times. V usage is TRBV4-2 and J usage is TRBJ2-2; D might be TRBD1 (5 bases). Deletions cut 4 bases from V and 0 bases from J, with 9 bases between. The CDR3 is made up of 15 amino acids. In germline, CDR1 is LGHNA, CDR2 YNFKEQ. CDR3 residues: CASSLTETNTGELFF. The CDR3 coding sequence is TGTGCCAGCAGCCTGACAGAGACGAACACCGGGGAGCTGTTTTTT.

This clonotype was counted at least ten times. The gene calls are TRBV7-3 and TRBJ1-1; D is unresolved. The CDR3 spans 13 residues. Germline-derived CDR1 and CDR2 are SGHTA and FQGTGA. The V and J ends lost 5 bases and 3 bases respectively, with 10 bases between them. The CDR3 here is CASSHMRDTEAFF. Written as DNA, the CDR3 is TGTGCCAGCAGCCATATGAGGGACACTGAAGCTTTCTTT.

This clonotype was found a few times. This chain connects TRBV15 to TRBJ1-2; D is undetermined. Germline lookup yields CDR1 LNHNV and CDR2 YYDKDF (reference sequence). Trimming stripped 1 base from V and 4 bases from J, with 16 bases between. The CDR3 is 16 amino acids. The CDR3 region is CATSRGMGSGTYGYTF. DNA of the CDR3: TGTGCCACCAGCAGAGGAATGGGCAGCGGAACCTATGGCTACACCTTC.

This chain links TRBV4-1 with TRBJ2-5; TRBD2 is a possible D gene (5 bases). From germline, CDR1 is MGHRA and CDR2 YSYEKL. The CDR3 runs to 17 residues. Trimming removed 0 bases at V and 4 bases at J, with 18 bases between. CDR3 DNA sequence: TGCGCCAGCAGCCAAGAGCGTCCGGGTGAAGGAGGAGAGACCCAGTACTTC. This translates into CASSQERPGEGGETQYF.

The sample holds a few counts of this clonotype. The chain couples TRBV7-6 to TRBJ2-2; tentative D call: TRBD2 (5 bases). CDR1 and CDR2 (germline): SGHVS, FNYEAQ. With 5 bases removed from V and 2 bases from J, the gap between germline ends came to 15 bases. The CDR3 totals 16 residues. The CDR3 DNA follows: TGTGCCAGCAGCCGGCGGACTGCTATCAACACCGGGGAGCTGTTTTTT. It encodes CASSRRTAINTGELFF.

This clonotype appeared a few times. The chain employs TRBV7-2 and TRBJ2-5; tentatively, D is TRBD2 (6 bases). Trimming took 6 bases from V and 5 from J, leaving 16 bases between them. The CDR3 length is 14 residues. In germline, CDR1 is SGHTA, CDR2 FQGNSA. The CDR3 loop reads CASRPPGTLETQYF. CDR3 bases: TGTGCCAGCAGGCCTCCCGGGACTTTGGAGACCCAGTACTTC.

This clonotype appeared a single time. The chain is built from TRBV6-5 and TRBJ2-1; the D is unclear. The CDR3 covers 13 residues. The germline CDR1 and CDR2 sequences are MNHEY and SVGAGI. V was cut by 6 bases and J by 8 bases, with 14 bases left in between. CDR3 region: CASRKLGNDEQFF. The DNA of the CDR3 is TGTGCCAGCAGAAAGCTTGGGAACGATGAGCAGTTCTTC.

This clonotype was picked up a small number of times. Here the CDR3 DNA reads TGTGCCAGCTGTGGGCAGATAAACACTGAAGCTTTCTTT. As protein: CASCGQINTEAFF. The gene calls are TRBV12-3 or TRBV12-4 and TRBJ1-1; D call uncertain. The CDR3 extends over 13 amino acids. Trimming took 8 bases from V and 2 from J, leaving 12 bases between them.

This chain connects TRBV6-2 or TRBV6-3 to TRBJ2-3, with 9 bases lining up with TRBD1. CDR1 is MNHEY and CDR2 is SVGEGT in the germline V gene. The CDR3 is made up of 16 amino acids. Trimming at V came to 5 bases and at J to 4 bases, leaving 10 bases not matched to a gene. CDR3 in DNA: TGTGCCAGCAGTCGCCCCCGGGACAGGGAGGCAGATACGCAGTATTTT. Protein product: CASSRPRDREADTQYF.

The chain carries TRBV20-1 and TRBJ1-1; 8 nucleotides match TRBD1. Trimming removed 4 bases from V and 11 bases from J; junction bases left unmatched: 6. The length of the CDR3 is 11 residues. Germline V gene lookup returns CDR1 DFQATT and CDR2 SNEGSKA (reference sequence). CDR3 DNA: TGCAGTGCTAAGGACAGGGTCTACGCTTTCTTT. The encoded protein is CSAKDRVYAFF.

The chain uses TRBV21-1 and TRBJ1-1; the table calls TRBD1, which could not be checked here. TRBV21-1 is annotated as a pseudogene. CDR3 length equals 15 residues. This CDR3 is CASIVGTGQSTEAFF. The CDR3 nucleotides read TGTGCCAGCATTGTCGGGACAGGACAGTCCACTGAAGCTTTCTTT.

Only a few counts were recorded for this clonotype. J is TRBJ2-7 and V is TRBV7-9; 9 nucleotides match TRBD1. After removal of 1 base from V and 3 bases from J, the junction contained 4 bases not matched to a gene. CDR1 is SEHNR, CDR2 FQNEAQ, per germline (reference sequence). The CDR3 runs to 15 residues. Written as DNA, the CDR3 is TGTGCCAGCAGCTTAGGAAAGACAGGGGGCTACGAGCAGTACTTC. Translating it yields CASSLGKTGGYEQYF.

This clonotype was counted a few times. This chain joins TRBV11-2 and TRBJ2-1, with D maybe TRBD2 (6 bases). Germline V CDR1 and CDR2: SGHAT, FQNNGV. CDR3 length equals 16 residues. V was shortened by 2 bases and J by 7 bases, with 18 bases between the two germline ends. CDR3 in DNA: TGTGCCAGCAGCTTAAGACGGGGGACGGAGAATAATGAGCAGTTCTTC. Protein product: CASSLRRGTENNEQFF.

This clonotype was recorded at least ten times. The V call is TRBV28, the J call TRBJ2-5; D possibly corresponds to TRBD2 (7 bases). The germline V gene encodes CDR1 MDHEN and CDR2 SYDVKM. Trimming shortened V by 4 bases and J by 8 bases, and 23 bases separated the two germline ends. There are 16 residues in the CDR3. This CDR3 reads CASSSGEGGKKRTQYF. CDR3 nucleotides: TGTGCCAGCAGTTCCGGGGAGGGGGGGAAGAAGAGAACCCAGTACTTC. The full variable domain, rest sourced from reference TRBV28 and TRBJ2-5, is DVKVTQSSRYLVKRTGEKVFLECVQDMDHENMFWYRQDPGLGLRLIYFSYDVKMKEKGDIPEGYSVSREKKERFSLILESASTNQTSMYLCASSSGEGGKKRTQYFGPGTRLLVL.

This chain uses TRBV5-1 with TRBJ2-7; D may correspond to TRBD1 or TRBD2 (5 bases each). The CDR3 loop spans 17 amino acids. Looked up from germline, CDR1 is SGHRS and CDR2 is YFSETQ. V was pared by 1 base and J by 3 bases, with 20 bases between. The CDR3 protein is CASSLMDPTGPDYEQYV. The DNA of the CDR3 is TGCGCCAGCAGCTTGATGGACCCGACGGGGCCCGACTACGAGCAGTACGTC.

This clonotype was found a few times. The chain joins TRBV7-9 to TRBJ1-2, with 7 bases lining up with TRBD1. Looked up from germline, CDR1 is SEHNR and CDR2 is FQNEAQ (reference sequence). CDR3 size: 16 residues. Trimming removed 5 bases from V and 5 bases from J; junction bases left unmatched: 14. CDR3 residues: CASSMTPPGQRYGYTF. DNA for the CDR3: TGTGCCAGCAGCATGACCCCTCCGGGACAGCGGTATGGCTACACCTTC.

The chain uses TRBV6-6 and TRBJ2-2; 7 nucleotides match TRBD1. The V segment lost 0 bases and the J segment 3 bases; nucleotides outside the gene matches: 7. The CDR3 length is 17 residues. CDR1 and CDR2 (germline): MNHNY, SVGAGI (reference sequence). The CDR3, as DNA: TGTGCCAGCAGTTACTCGTTCCGGGACAGTTACACCGGGGAGCTGTTTTTT. Translated, it gives CASSYSFRDSYTGELFF.

This clonotype came up a few times. The CDR3 protein is CSASSPTRAALGEQYF. The CDR3 DNA is TGCAGTGCTAGTTCCCCCACGCGCGCCGCCCTGGGAGAGCAGTACTTC. J is TRBJ2-7 and V is TRBV20-1; the D is unclear. V was clipped by 3 bases and J by 7 bases, with 25 bases between them. The germline V gene encodes CDR1 DFQATT and CDR2 SNEGSKA (reference sequence). The CDR3 has 16 amino acids.